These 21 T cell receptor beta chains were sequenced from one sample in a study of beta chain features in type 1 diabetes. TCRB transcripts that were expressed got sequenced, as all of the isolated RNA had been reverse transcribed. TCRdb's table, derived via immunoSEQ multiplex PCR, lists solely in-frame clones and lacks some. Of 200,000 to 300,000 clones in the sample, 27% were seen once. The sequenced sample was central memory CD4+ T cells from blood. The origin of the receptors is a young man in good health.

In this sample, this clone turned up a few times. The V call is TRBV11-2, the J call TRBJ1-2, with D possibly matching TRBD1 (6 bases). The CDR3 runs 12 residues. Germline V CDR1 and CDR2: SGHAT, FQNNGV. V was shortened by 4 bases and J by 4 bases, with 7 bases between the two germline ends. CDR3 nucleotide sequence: TGTGCCAGCAGCTCGACAGGCTATGGCTACACCTTC. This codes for CASSSTGYGYTF.

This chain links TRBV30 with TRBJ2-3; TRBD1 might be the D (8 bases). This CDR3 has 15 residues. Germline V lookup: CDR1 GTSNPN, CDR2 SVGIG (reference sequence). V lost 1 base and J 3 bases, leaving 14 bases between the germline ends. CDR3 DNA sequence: TGTGCCTGGAGTGGAGGACAGGGAGGGACAGATACGCAGTATTTT. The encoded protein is CAWSGGQGGTDTQYF.

In DNA, the CDR3 is TGTGCCATCAGTGAAGGACAGGGAGAGACCCAGTACTTC. It specifies CAISEGQGETQYF. J is TRBJ2-5 and V is TRBV10-3, with 8 bases identical to TRBD1. The CDR3 totals 13 residues. J lost 4 bases, V lost 3 bases, and 1 base had no gene match. Germline V gives CDR1 ENHRY, CDR2 SYGVKD.

This chain's CDR3 is CASREHRGPDGYTF. The CDR3 DNA sequence: TGTGCCAGCAGGGAACATCGGGGGCCCGATGGCTACACCTTC. The rearrangement links TRBV7-2 to TRBJ1-2; weak D call: TRBD1 (6 bases). Trimming took off 6 bases at V and 6 bases at J, with 17 bases between the two ends. Germline V gives CDR1 SGHTA, CDR2 FQGNSA. The CDR3 length is 14 residues.

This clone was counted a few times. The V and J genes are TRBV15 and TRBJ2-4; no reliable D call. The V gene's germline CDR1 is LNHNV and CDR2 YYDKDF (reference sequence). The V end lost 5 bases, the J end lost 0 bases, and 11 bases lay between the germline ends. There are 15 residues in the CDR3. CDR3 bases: TGTGCCACCAGCGGCCCGGGCCCAGCCAAAAACATTCAGTACTTC. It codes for CATSGPGPAKNIQYF.

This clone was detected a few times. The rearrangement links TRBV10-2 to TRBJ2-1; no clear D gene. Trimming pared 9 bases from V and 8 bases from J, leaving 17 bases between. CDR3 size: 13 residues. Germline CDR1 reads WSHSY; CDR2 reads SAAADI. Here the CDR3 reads CASTPATYDEQFF. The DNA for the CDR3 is TGCGCCAGTACCCCTGCGACGTATGATGAGCAGTTCTTC.

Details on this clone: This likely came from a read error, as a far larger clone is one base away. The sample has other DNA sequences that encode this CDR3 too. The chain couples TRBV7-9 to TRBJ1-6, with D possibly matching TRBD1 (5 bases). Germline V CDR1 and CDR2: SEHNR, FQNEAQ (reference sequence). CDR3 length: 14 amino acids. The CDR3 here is CASSSGTAHSPLHF. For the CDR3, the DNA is TGTGCCAGCAGCTCCGGGACCGCTCATTCCCCCCTCCACTTT. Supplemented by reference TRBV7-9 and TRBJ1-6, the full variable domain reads DTGVSQNPRHKITKRGQNVTFRCDPISEHNRLYWYRQTLGQGPEFLTYFQNEAQLEKSRLLSDRFSAERPKGSFSTLEIQRTEQGDSAMYLCASSSGTAHSPLHFGNGTRLTVT.

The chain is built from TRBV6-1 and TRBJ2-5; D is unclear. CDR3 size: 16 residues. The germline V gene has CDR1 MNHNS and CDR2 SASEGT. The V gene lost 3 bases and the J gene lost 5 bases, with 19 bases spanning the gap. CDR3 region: CASSDVVRTTEETQYF. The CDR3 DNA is TGTGCCAGCAGTGATGTGGTGAGGACCACGGAGGAGACCCAGTACTTC.

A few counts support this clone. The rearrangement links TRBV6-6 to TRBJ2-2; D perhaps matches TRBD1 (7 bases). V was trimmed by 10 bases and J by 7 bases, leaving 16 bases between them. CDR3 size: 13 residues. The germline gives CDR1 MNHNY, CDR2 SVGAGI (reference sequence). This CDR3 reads CATLGGGGGELFF. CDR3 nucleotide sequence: TGTGCCACCTTAGGAGGGGGCGGCGGGGAGCTGTTTTTT.

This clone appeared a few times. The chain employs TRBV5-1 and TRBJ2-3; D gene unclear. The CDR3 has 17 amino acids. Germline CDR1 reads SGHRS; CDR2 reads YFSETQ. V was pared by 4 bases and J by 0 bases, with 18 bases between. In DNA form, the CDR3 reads TGCGCCAGCAGCCCCGGCAGTACGACCACTAGCACAGATACGCAGTATTTT. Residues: CASSPGSTTTSTDTQYF.

The CDR3 reads CAISEPRAMQSSYNEQFF. CDR3 coding DNA: TGTGCCATCAGTGAGCCTCGAGCGATGCAGAGCTCCTACAATGAGCAGTTCTTC. The chain uses TRBV10-3 and TRBJ2-1, with D unresolved. Trimming stripped 2 bases from V and 0 bases from J, with 17 bases between. The CDR3 length is 18 residues. Germline CDR1 ENHRY, CDR2 SYGVKD.

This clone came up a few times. CDR3 sequence (DNA): TGTGCCAGCAGCTTAGACGTGCGGGCCCCCAAAGGATTCTTC. This translates into CASSLDVRAPKGFF. The chain joins TRBV7-2 to TRBJ2-1; D is perhaps TRBD2 (5 bases). CDR3 length: 14 amino acids. CDR1 and CDR2 from the germline V gene are SGHTA and FQGNSA. V lost 1 base and J lost 16, with 20 bases in between. Combining the CDR3 with reference TRBV7-2 and TRBJ2-1 gives the whole variable domain GAGVSQSPSNKVTEKGKDVELRCDPISGHTALYWYRQSLGQGLEFLIYFQGNSAPDKSGLPSDRFSAERTGGSVSTLTIQRTQQEDSAVYLCASSLDVRAPKGFFGPGTRLTVL.

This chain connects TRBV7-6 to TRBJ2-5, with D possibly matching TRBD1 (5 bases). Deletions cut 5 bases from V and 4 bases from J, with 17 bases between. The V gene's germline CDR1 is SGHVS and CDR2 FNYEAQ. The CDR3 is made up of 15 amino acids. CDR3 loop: CASSPARAPGETQYF. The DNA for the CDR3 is TGTGCCAGCAGCCCCGCCAGGGCTCCCGGAGAGACCCAGTACTTC.

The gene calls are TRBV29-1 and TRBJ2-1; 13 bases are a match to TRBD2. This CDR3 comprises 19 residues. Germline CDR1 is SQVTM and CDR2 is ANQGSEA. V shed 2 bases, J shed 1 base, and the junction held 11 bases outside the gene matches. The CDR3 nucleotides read TGCAGCGTTGAAAAGTGGACTAGCGGGAGAAGTGTTTCCTACAATGAGCAGTTCTTC. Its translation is CSVEKWTSGRSVSYNEQFF.

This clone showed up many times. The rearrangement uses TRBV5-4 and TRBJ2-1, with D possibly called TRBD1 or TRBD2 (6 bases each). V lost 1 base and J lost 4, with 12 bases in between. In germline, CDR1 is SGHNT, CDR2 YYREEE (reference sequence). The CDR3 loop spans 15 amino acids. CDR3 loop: CASSLKQGGYNEQFF. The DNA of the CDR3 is TGTGCCAGCAGCTTGAAACAGGGAGGATACAATGAGCAGTTCTTC.

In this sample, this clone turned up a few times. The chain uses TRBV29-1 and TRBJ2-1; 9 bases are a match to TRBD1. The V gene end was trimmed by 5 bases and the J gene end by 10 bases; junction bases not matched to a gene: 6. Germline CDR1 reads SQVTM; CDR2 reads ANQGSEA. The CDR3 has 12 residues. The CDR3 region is CSVTGTGIEQFF. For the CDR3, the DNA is TGCAGCGTTACCGGGACAGGGATCGAGCAGTTCTTC.

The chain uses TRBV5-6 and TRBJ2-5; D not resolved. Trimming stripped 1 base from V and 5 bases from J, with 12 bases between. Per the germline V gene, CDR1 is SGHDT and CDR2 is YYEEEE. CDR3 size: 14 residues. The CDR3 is CASSLILGRETQYF. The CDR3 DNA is TGTGCCAGCAGCTTGATTCTAGGCCGGGAGACCCAGTACTTC. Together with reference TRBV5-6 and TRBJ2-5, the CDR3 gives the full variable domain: DAGVTQSPTHLIKTRGQQVTLRCSPKSGHDTVSWYQQALGQGPQFIFQYYEEEERQRGNFPDRFSGHQFPNYSSELNVNALLLGDSALYLCASSLILGRETQYFGPGTRLLVL.

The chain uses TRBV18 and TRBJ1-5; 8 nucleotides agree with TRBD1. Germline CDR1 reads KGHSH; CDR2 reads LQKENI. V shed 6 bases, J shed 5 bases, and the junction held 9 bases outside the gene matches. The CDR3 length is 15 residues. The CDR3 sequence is CASSLTGVGDQPQHF. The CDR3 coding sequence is TGTGCCAGCTCCCTGACAGGGGTGGGGGATCAGCCCCAGCATTTT.

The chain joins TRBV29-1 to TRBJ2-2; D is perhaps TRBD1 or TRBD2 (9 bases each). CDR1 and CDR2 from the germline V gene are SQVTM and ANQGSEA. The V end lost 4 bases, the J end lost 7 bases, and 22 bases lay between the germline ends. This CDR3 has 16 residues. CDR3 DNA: TGCAGCGTTGGACAGGGGGTAGCGGGAGCCGGCGGGGAGCTGTTTTTT. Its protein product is CSVGQGVAGAGGELFF.

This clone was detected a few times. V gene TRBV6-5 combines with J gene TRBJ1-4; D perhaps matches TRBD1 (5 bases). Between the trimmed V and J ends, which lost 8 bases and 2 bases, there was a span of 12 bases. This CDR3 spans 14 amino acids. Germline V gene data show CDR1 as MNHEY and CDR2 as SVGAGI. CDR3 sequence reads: CASRAGTTNEKLFF. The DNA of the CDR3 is TGTGCCAGCCGGGCAGGGACTACTAATGAAAAACTGTTTTTT.

DNA for the CDR3: TGCAGTGCCGTGGGGGGCACTGAAGCTTTCTTT. This gives the protein CSAVGGTEAFF. The rearrangement joins TRBV20-1 to TRBJ1-1; possibly TRBD1 for D (5 bases). With 6 bases removed from V and 4 bases from J, the gap between germline ends came to 9 bases. This CDR3 comprises 11 residues. CDR1 is DFQATT, CDR2 SNEGSKA, per germline (reference sequence).